Reported below is one TCR beta chain. There are a few counts of this clone. The antigen it binds to is not known. The record has no base qualities; no much larger clone is one base away. The sample belongs to a study of blood T cell repertoires in COVID-19 (TCRdb year 2020). With respect to the entire study: Samples from collaborators originated in the United States, Italy and Spain and spanned both the acute and convalescent phases of COVID-19. Where HLA class I and class II types were available, the types were taken from metadata supplied by the sample provider, not from assay-based typing. The prospective study material was composed of cDNA or gDNA derived from T cells, B-cell-depleted T cells, or PBMCs. The samples were drawn from two sources: the first 160 participants of the ongoing ImmuneRACE study, and approximately 1,300 subjects contributed by 6 global collaborators. Deeply sampled blood TCRbeta repertoires from subjects exposed to, actively infected with, or recovered from COVID-19 were included in the dataset. The repertoires were released in a freely available public database meant as a resource for research on the immune response to SARS-CoV-2. Nearly every sample came with metadata listing a de-identified subject ID, COVID-19 status, age in years and sex.

TCRbeta CDR3 regions were amplified from genomic DNA using the immunoSEQ Assay, a bias-controlled multiplex PCR. On the study's bioinformatics: Within the assay, amplification of reference gene primers was used to estimate how many nucleated cells each sample contained. To quantify the absolute abundance of each unique TCRbeta CDR3 rearrangement, sequence reads were collapsed and filtered. For each sample, productive Simpson clonality was calculated as the square root of Simpson's diversity index across productive rearrangements. The immuneACCESS repertoire file appears here via TCRdb, limited to in-frame rearrangements. These files lack a portion of the clones; in checked studies, under half of the deficit traces to unresolved V genes, and the cause of the others is not known. V, J and clone size are those of that table, while D and trimming were read from the DNA. This sample comprises under 350,000 clones, around 85% of them detected only once. Around 4.5% of the sample is taken by the ten largest.

Enrolling through a virtual design, the prospective study's participants ranged in age from about 18 to 100 years and lived across roughly 24 United States geographic areas. In the prospective study, cohorts were assigned on the basis of participant-reported clinical history obtained from a screening survey and a study questionnaire. Each participant in the prospective study had whole blood, serum and a nasopharyngeal or oropharyngeal swab collected by mobile phlebotomists. Additional blood draws and questionnaires over an approximately two-month period could optionally be provided by prospective study participants. Prospective study blood samples were shipped either frozen or at room temperature before DNA extraction. Broader findings and caveats from the paper: The quantity of clinical and demographic metadata differed by source and by participant and was supplied without curation.

Material: PBMCs or T cells enriched from blood (not recorded which). This clonotype was sampled from a woman between 40 and 55 years old with acute COVID-19.

For the CDR3, the sequence is CASSLFPGGHYGYTF. The nucleotide sequence reads as follows: TGTGCCAGCAGTTTATTCCCAGGGGGCCACTATGGCTACACCTTC. The chain employs TRBV27 and TRBJ1-2; 8 nucleotides in the junction match TRBD1. According to the germline V gene (reference sequence), CDR1 reads MNHEY and CDR2 reads SMNVEV. From its cysteine to its phenylalanine, the CDR3 spans 15 amino acids. Only CDR3 DNA is held: 45 bases, read in frame from base 1. From V the trimming removes 1 base and from J it removes 3 bases, while the gene matches leave 4 bases of the junction unaccounted for.